Presented here are 24 T cell receptor beta chains from one specimen sequenced in a study of cytomegalovirus exposure and HLA in healthy donors. Here immunoSEQ multiplex PCR was the method, and the copy in TCRdb shows in-frame clones only, minus some. The sample consists of tens of thousands of clones, less than 90% of them appearing once. The source material was PBMCs. The receptor set was obtained from a woman between 18 and 29 years old in good health and CMV-seropositive.

The genes are TRBV5-1 and TRBJ2-5; TRBD1 matches at 12 bases. CDR1 is SGHRS and CDR2 is YFSETQ in the germline V gene. The V and J ends lost 4 bases and 0 bases, in that order; junction bases with no gene match: 4. The CDR3 has 16 amino acids. The chain's CDR3 is CASSEGQGAYQETQYF. The CDR3 bases are TGCGCCAGCAGCGAGGGACAGGGGGCGTACCAAGAGACCCAGTACTTC. Combining the CDR3 with reference TRBV5-1 and TRBJ2-5 gives the whole variable domain KAGVTQTPRYLIKTRGQQVTLSCSPISGHRSVSWYQQTPGQGLQFLFEYFSETQRNKGNFPGRFSGRQFSNSRSEMNVSTLELGDSALYLCASSEGQGAYQETQYFGPGTRLLVL.

This CDR3 is CATSRVLGQTEEQYF. CDR3 DNA sequence: TGTGCCACCAGCAGAGTTTTGGGACAAACGGAGGAGCAGTACTTC. V is TRBV15 and J is TRBJ2-7; possible D gene TRBD1, 6 bases. Trimming cost V 1 base and J 7 bases, with 17 bases left between them. The CDR3 length is 15 residues. The germline V gene encodes CDR1 LNHNV and CDR2 YYDKDF (reference sequence). Drawing the rest from reference TRBV15 and TRBJ2-7, the complete variable domain is DAMVIQNPRYQVTQFGKPVTLSCSQTLNHNVMYWYQQKSSQAPKLLFHYYDKDFNNEADTPDNFQSRRPNTSFCFLDIRSPGLGDTAMYLCATSRVLGQTEEQYFGPGTRLTVT.

The chain combines TRBV27 with TRBJ2-3, with D tentatively TRBD2 (6 bases). Trimming took 5 bases from V and 0 from J, leaving 18 bases between them. Germline CDR1 and CDR2: MNHEY and SMNVEV (reference sequence). The CDR3 length is 17 residues. The CDR3 nucleotides read TGTGCCAGCAGTCCTTGGGGGGTCACGTCTAGCACAGATACGCAGTATTTT. Translating gives CASSPWGVTSSTDTQYF.

The J gene is TRBJ1-3, the V gene TRBV11-2, with a possible D match to TRBD1 (6 bases). The V end was cut by 2 bases, the J end by 0 bases, with 11 bases between. The CDR3 is made up of 16 amino acids. The germline V gene encodes CDR1 SGHAT and CDR2 FQNNGV. As DNA, the CDR3 is TGTGCCAGCAGCTTACAGACAGGCTACTCTGGAAACACCATATATTTT. This gives the protein CASSLQTGYSGNTIYF. The full variable domain, its missing parts supplied by reference TRBV11-2 and TRBJ1-3, is EAGVAQSPRYKIIEKRQSVAFWCNPISGHATLYWYQQILGQGPKLLIQFQNNGVVDDSQLPKDRFSAERLKGVDSTLKIQPAKLEDSAVYLCASSLQTGYSGNTIYFGEGSWLTVV.

The chain has TRBV9 and TRBJ1-3; D is unclear. The CDR3 covers 11 residues. V was shortened by 8 bases and J by 8 bases, with 11 bases between the two germline ends. The germline V gene has CDR1 SGDLS and CDR2 YYNGEE. The CDR3 DNA reads TGTGCCAGTGCCGGCCTAGACACCATATATTTT. It encodes CASAGLDTIYF.

A single count supports this clone. The genes are TRBV10-3 and TRBJ2-2; D gene unclear. The CDR3 contains 13 residues. Trimming removed 6 bases from V and 4 bases from J, with 9 bases in between. Germline lookup yields CDR1 ENHRY and CDR2 SYGVKD. DNA of the CDR3: TGTGCCATCAGACACAGAAGCACCGGGGAGCTGTTTTTT. It encodes CAIRHRSTGELFF.

This clone was seen once. CDR3 DNA: TGTGCCAGCAGTTTAACTCTAGCGGGGGGGCGTCATACGCAGTATTTT. Translating it yields CASSLTLAGGRHTQYF. The chain joins TRBV6-5 to TRBJ2-3; 12 nucleotides align to TRBD2. The CDR3 length is 16 residues. The V gene's germline CDR1 is MNHEY and CDR2 SVGAGI. Trimming took 4 bases from V and 7 from J; bases not matched to a gene: 9.

The V and J genes are TRBV5-1 and TRBJ2-6, with 9 nucleotides matching TRBD1. With 0 bases clipped from V and 0 bases from J, the junction kept 7 bases outside the gene matches. The CDR3 runs to 19 residues. Germline V gene data show CDR1 as SGHRS and CDR2 as YFSETQ. This CDR3 reads CASSLAGQGHFSGANVLTF. The CDR3 DNA is TGCGCCAGCAGCTTGGCGGGACAGGGCCATTTCTCTGGGGCCAACGTCCTGACTTTC.

This sequence joins TRBV7-2 and TRBJ2-3; a weak D match, TRBD2 (7 bases). V was cut by 8 bases and J by 4 bases, with 19 bases left in between. Germline CDR1 is SGHTA and CDR2 is FQGNSA. The CDR3 covers 15 residues. This CDR3 is CASVRGGTAPDTQYF. The CDR3 coding sequence is TGTGCCAGCGTTAGGGGGGGGACCGCCCCAGATACGCAGTATTTT.

The chain combines TRBV7-8 with TRBJ2-1; TRBD1 is a possible D gene (6 bases). The CDR3 contains 15 residues. CDR1 and CDR2 (germline): SGHVS, FQNEAQ. With 5 bases removed from V and 6 bases from J, the gap between germline ends came to 17 bases. In DNA form, the CDR3 reads TGTGCCAGCAGCCATGGCAGGGGCCGCCCCAATGAGCAGTTCTTC. Translating gives CASSHGRGRPNEQFF.

This clone was seen a handful of times. J is TRBJ1-2 and V is TRBV6-5; 7 bases fit TRBD1. The CDR3 runs to 15 residues. CDR1 MNHEY and CDR2 SVGAGI come from the germline V gene. Germline trimming cut 2 bases from V and 4 bases from J; bases unmatched to any gene: 7. This CDR3 is CASSYQQGPIYGYTF. For the CDR3, the DNA is TGTGCCAGCAGTTACCAACAGGGGCCCATCTATGGCTACACCTTC.

This clone was picked up a small number of times. V usage is TRBV28 and J usage is TRBJ1-5; TRBD1 aligns across 8 bases. Per the germline V gene, CDR1 is MDHEN and CDR2 is SYDVKM. CDR3 length: 14 amino acids. After removal of 6 bases from V and 6 bases from J, the junction contained 7 bases not matched to a gene. DNA of the CDR3: TGTGCCAGCAGCAAGACAGGGGAAGGTCAGCCCCAGCATTTT. Amino acids: CASSKTGEGQPQHF.

This chain joins TRBV4-3 and TRBJ2-3, with D perhaps matching TRBD1 (6 bases). The CDR3 is made up of 16 amino acids. V dropped 4 bases and J dropped 4 bases, with 18 bases sitting between them. Germline CDR1 is LGHNA and CDR2 is YSLEER. CDR3 sequence (DNA): TGCGCCAGCAGCCTAATACTCCCAGGGGCTGCAGATACGCAGTATTTT. This sequence encodes CASSLILPGAADTQYF.

This chain links TRBV7-9 with TRBJ1-2, with TRBD1 matching over 8 bases. V lost 1 base and J lost 8; bases outside the gene matches: 9. The germline gives CDR1 SEHNR, CDR2 FQNEAQ (reference sequence). The CDR3 is made up of 15 amino acids. CDR3 coding DNA: TGTGCCAGCAGCTTAGAATCCAGGGGGCATTGGGGCTACACCTTC. Its protein is CASSLESRGHWGYTF. Filled out from reference TRBV7-9 and TRBJ1-2, the complete variable domain reads DTGVSQNPRHKITKRGQNVTFRCDPISEHNRLYWYRQTLGQGPEFLTYFQNEAQLEKSRLLSDRFSAERPKGSFSTLEIQRTEQGDSAMYLCASSLESRGHWGYTFGSGTRLTVV.

The chain combines TRBV7-2 with TRBJ2-1; 7 nucleotides line up with TRBD2. The CDR3 runs to 13 residues. Germline loops: CDR1 SGHTA, CDR2 FQGNSA. V gave up 4 bases and J gave up 9 bases; unmatched junction bases: 6. This CDR3 is CASSWTSSAEQFF. In nucleotides, the CDR3 is TGTGCCAGCAGCTGGACTAGTTCCGCTGAGCAGTTCTTC.

This clone was detected once. This rearrangement joins TRBV9 to TRBJ1-3, with D perhaps TRBD1 (5 bases). Germline V gene sequence: CDR1 SGDLS, CDR2 YYNGEE. The CDR3 is 19 amino acids. V was trimmed by 2 bases and J by 4 bases, leaving 25 bases between them. This CDR3 reads CASSVPTLGTAGGGNTIYF. DNA for the CDR3: TGTGCCAGCAGCGTTCCCACCCTGGGGACGGCCGGGGGAGGAAACACCATATATTTT.

This sequence joins TRBV5-1 and TRBJ1-3; D gene ambiguous. V lost 0 bases and J lost 0, with 4 bases in between. Germline V gene sequence: CDR1 SGHRS, CDR2 YFSETQ. This CDR3 has 14 residues. The CDR3 coding sequence is TGCGCCAGCAGCTTGGCCAACTCTGGAAACACCATATATTTT. This translates into CASSLANSGNTIYF.

This clone was seen a single time. The CDR3 DNA reads as TGTGCCAGCCAAGAGACAGCTAATCAGCCCCAGCATTTT. The encoded protein is CASQETANQPQHF. The genes are TRBV18 and TRBJ1-5, with D possibly being TRBD1 (5 bases). Germline V gives CDR1 KGHSH, CDR2 LQKENI. This CDR3 is 13 amino acids long. V lost 8 bases, J lost 4 bases, and 12 bases lay in between.

V usage is TRBV6-5 and J usage is TRBJ2-1, with D possibly being TRBD2 (5 bases). This CDR3 contains 14 residues. Germline CDR1 and CDR2: MNHEY and SVGAGI. The V end lost 5 bases, the J end lost 4 bases, and 12 bases lay between the germline ends. The CDR3 DNA sequence: TGTGCCAGCAGTCAGGCTGAGGGTTACAATGAGCAGTTCTTC. Its translation: CASSQAEGYNEQFF.

The chain employs TRBV4-1 and TRBJ2-1, with a weak D call TRBD1 (6 bases). The CDR3 has 17 residues. V lost 1 base and J 5 bases, leaving 18 bases between the germline ends. The germline V gene has CDR1 MGHRA and CDR2 YSYEKL. Here the CDR3 reads CASSQVQRTDSHNEQFF. CDR3 nucleotides: TGCGCCAGCAGCCAAGTTCAAAGGACAGATTCACACAATGAGCAGTTCTTC.

The rearrangement joins TRBV11-2 to TRBJ2-7, with TRBD1 identical over 7 bases. Germline V gene data show CDR1 as SGHAT and CDR2 as FQNNGV. Germline trimming cut 6 bases from V and 2 bases from J; bases unmatched to any gene: 19. The CDR3 is 18 amino acids. The CDR3 region has the DNA TGTGCCAGCAGTCCAATCAACCGAATCCGGGACAGTCCCTACGAGCAGTACTTC. It codes for CASSPINRIRDSPYEQYF.

The chain is built from TRBV9 and TRBJ1-1; D not resolved. V was cut by 0 bases and J by 0 bases, with 9 bases left in between. The CDR3 spans 15 residues. The V gene's germline CDR1 is SGDLS and CDR2 YYNGEE. The CDR3 loop is CASSVGGPMNTEAFF. The CDR3 region has the DNA TGTGCCAGCAGCGTAGGTGGTCCTATGAACACTGAAGCTTTCTTT. The variable domain in full, completed from reference TRBV9 and TRBJ1-1, reads DSGVTQTPKHLITATGQRVTLRCSPRSGDLSVYWYQQSLDQGLQFLIQYYNGEERAKGNILERFSAQQFPDLHSELNLSSLELGDSALYFCASSVGGPMNTEAFFGQGTRLTVV.

V gene TRBV29-1 combines with J gene TRBJ1-1; 11 bases match TRBD1. The CDR3 consists of 15 residues. CDR1 and CDR2 from the germline V gene are SQVTM and ANQGSEA. With V trimmed by 4 bases and J by 1 base, 5 bases remained unmatched. This chain's CDR3 is CSVGDRGGWNTEAFF. In DNA, the CDR3 is TGCAGCGTTGGGGACAGGGGGGGGTGGAACACTGAAGCTTTCTTT.

The rearrangement uses TRBV6-5 and TRBJ2-5, with 8 bases lining up with TRBD2. Germline V gene lookup returns CDR1 MNHEY and CDR2 SVGAGI. The CDR3 extends over 16 amino acids. After removal of 0 bases from V and 4 bases from J, the junction contained 7 bases not matched to a gene. The CDR3 protein is CASSYSSSAGGETQYF. DNA for the CDR3: TGTGCCAGCAGTTACTCGTCTTCGGCGGGGGGAGAGACCCAGTACTTC.